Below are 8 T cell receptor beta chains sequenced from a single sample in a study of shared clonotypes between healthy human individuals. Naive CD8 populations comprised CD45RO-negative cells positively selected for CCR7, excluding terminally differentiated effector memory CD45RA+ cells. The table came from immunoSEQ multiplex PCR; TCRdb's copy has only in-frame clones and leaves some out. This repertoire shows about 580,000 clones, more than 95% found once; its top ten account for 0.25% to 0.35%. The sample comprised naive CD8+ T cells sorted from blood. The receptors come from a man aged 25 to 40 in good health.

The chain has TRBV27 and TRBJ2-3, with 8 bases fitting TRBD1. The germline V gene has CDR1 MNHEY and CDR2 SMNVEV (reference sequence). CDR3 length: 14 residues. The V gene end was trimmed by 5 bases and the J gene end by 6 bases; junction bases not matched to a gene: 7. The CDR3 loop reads CASSAGTGVDTQYF. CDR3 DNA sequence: TGTGCCAGCAGTGCGGGGACAGGAGTGGATACGCAGTATTTT.

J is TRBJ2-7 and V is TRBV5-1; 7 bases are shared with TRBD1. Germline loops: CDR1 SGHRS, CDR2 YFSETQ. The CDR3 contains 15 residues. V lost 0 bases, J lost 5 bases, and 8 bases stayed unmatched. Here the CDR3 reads CASSLDLTGSDEQYF. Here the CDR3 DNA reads TGCGCCAGCAGCTTGGATCTGACAGGGAGCGACGAGCAGTACTTC.

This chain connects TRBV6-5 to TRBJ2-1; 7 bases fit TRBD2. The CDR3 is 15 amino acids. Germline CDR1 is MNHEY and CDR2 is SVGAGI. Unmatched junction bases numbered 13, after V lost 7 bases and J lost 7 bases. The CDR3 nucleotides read TGTGCCAGCACGATCACGATAGCGGGCTCGAATGAGCAGTTCTTC. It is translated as CASTITIAGSNEQFF.

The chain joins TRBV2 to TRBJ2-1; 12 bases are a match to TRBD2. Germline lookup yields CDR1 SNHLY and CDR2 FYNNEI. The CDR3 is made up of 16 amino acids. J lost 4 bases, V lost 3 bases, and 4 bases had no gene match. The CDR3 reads CASSDPTSGRYNEQFF. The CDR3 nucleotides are TGTGCCAGCAGTGACCCAACTAGCGGGAGGTACAATGAGCAGTTCTTC.

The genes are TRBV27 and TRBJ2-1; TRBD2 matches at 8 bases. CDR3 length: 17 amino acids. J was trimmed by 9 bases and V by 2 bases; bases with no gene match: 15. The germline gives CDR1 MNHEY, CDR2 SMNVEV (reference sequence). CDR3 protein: CASSLPPRERERGEQFF. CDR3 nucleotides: TGTGCCAGCAGTTTACCTCCCAGGGAGCGGGAGAGGGGTGAGCAGTTCTTC.

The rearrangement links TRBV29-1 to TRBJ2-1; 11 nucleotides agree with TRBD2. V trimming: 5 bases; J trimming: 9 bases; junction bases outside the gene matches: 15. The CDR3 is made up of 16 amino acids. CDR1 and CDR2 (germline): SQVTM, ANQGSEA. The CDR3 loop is CSVSFQLTSGTGEQFF. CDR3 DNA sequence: TGCAGCGTTAGTTTTCAGCTGACTAGCGGGACAGGTGAGCAGTTCTTC.

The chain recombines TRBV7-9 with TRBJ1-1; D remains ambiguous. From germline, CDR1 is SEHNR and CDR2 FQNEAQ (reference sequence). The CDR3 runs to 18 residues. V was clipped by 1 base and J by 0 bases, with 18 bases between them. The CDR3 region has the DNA TGTGCCAGCAGCTTAGGGAGGCTTTTACCCCAAATGAACACTGAAGCTTTCTTT. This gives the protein CASSLGRLLPQMNTEAFF.

CDR3 loop: CASSLTRGDTDTQYF. CDR3 DNA: TGTGCCAGCAGCTTAACGAGGGGTGACACAGATACGCAGTATTTT. The V call is TRBV7-3, the J call TRBJ2-3; D is perhaps TRBD1 or TRBD2 (5 bases each). The V and J ends lost 0 bases and 2 bases respectively, with 9 bases between them. Looked up from germline, CDR1 is SGHTA and CDR2 is FQGTGA. This CDR3 is built from 15 residues.